This TCR beta chain was recorded in a study of T cells in Graves' hyperthyroidism and ophthalmopathy. In the study overall: Blood was drawn when the patient was first diagnosed and still untreated. Regarding the study as a whole: In validation, the model predicted ophthalmopathy. These predictions came a median roughly 7.1 months before onset. Stable hyperthyroidism and ophthalmopathy were separated using 13 V-J signatures.

RNA transcripts yielded amplified TCR beta CDR3 regions. A first-round RT-PCR of the TCR CDR3 used the HTBI primer set. TCRdb independently ran MiXCR on the multiplex PCR reads; one entry per CDR3 protein. The repertoire holds hundreds of thousands of distinct CDR3 sequences, with more than 30% as singletons. The CDR3 spans 14 residues. Germline V gene data show CDR1 as SEHNR and CDR2 as FQNEAQ (reference sequence). Trimming shortened V by 4 bases and J by 8 bases, and 17 bases separated the two germline ends. As to this clonotype: Its specificity is unknown.

The rearrangement joins TRBV7-9 to TRBJ1-2; no definite D call. Sequenced sample: blood. This sequence originates from a man younger than 35 with Graves' hyperthyroidism. The CDR3 loop reads CASSSNPHDGGYTF. The CDR3 bases are TGTGCCAGCAGCTCCAACCCGCACGACGGAGGCTACACCTTC.